Listed here are 30 T cell receptor beta chains from one sample, sequenced in a study of blood T cell repertoires in COVID-19. Generated by immunoSEQ multiplex PCR, the TCRdb table keeps only in-frame clones and is missing some. The sample carries about 190,000 clones, around nine tenths recorded once. What was sequenced was peripheral blood. The source is a middle-aged man with active or convalescent COVID-19.

CDR3 in DNA: TGTGCCAGCAGTGAGGGGATCGGATTCCAGGGTAAAAATGAGCAGTTCTTC. Its translation: CASSEGIGFQGKNEQFF. V and J are TRBV6-4 and TRBJ2-1; D is possibly TRBD1 (5 bases). Looked up from germline, CDR1 is MRHNA and CDR2 is SNTAGT. V dropped 3 bases and J dropped 7 bases, with 22 bases sitting between them. CDR3 length equals 17 residues.

This clone was counted a single time. The chain links TRBV3-1 (or the pseudogene TRBV3-2) to TRBJ1-3; possible D gene TRBD1, 5 bases. The germline V gene has CDR1 LGHDT and CDR2 YNNKEL (reference sequence). CDR3 size: 16 residues. Trimming took 4 bases from V and 0 from J, leaving 13 bases between them. CDR3 nucleotides: TGTGCCAGCAGCCGCGGGACGGCTAACTCTGGAAACACCATATATTTT. Its protein is CASSRGTANSGNTIYF.

With regard to this clone: This CDR3 is also generated by other DNA sequences in the sample. The chain recombines TRBV19 with TRBJ2-2; 8 bases match TRBD1. Germline lookup yields CDR1 LNHDA and CDR2 SQIVND (reference sequence). The CDR3 spans 15 residues. V lost 3 bases, J lost 1 base, and 1 base stayed unmatched. CDR3: CASSIDRGNTGELFF. CDR3 nucleotides: TGTGCCAGTAGTATCGACAGGGGGAACACCGGGGAGCTGTTTTTT.

The chain couples TRBV29-1 to TRBJ2-2; 9 nucleotides agree with TRBD1. This CDR3 is 15 amino acids long. Germline CDR1 SQVTM, CDR2 ANQGSEA. The J segment lost 5 bases and the V segment lost 4 bases, leaving 8 bases of the junction unmatched. This CDR3 reads CSVVSLGQGTGELFF. The CDR3 nucleotides read TGCAGCGTTGTCAGTTTGGGACAGGGAACCGGGGAGCTGTTTTTT.

The chain couples TRBV3-1 (or the pseudogene TRBV3-2) to TRBJ1-6; 10 nucleotides line up with TRBD1. Germline loops: CDR1 LGHDT, CDR2 YNNKEL (reference sequence). This CDR3 spans 14 amino acids. The ends lost 5 bases at V and 6 bases at J; junction bases unmatched: 1. The CDR3 sequence: CASSGQGGNSPLHF. CDR3 DNA sequence: TGTGCCAGCAGCGGACAGGGGGGTAATTCACCCCTCCACTTT.

The chain couples TRBV25-1 to TRBJ1-4, with D possibly TRBD1 on 6 matching bases. The CDR3 sequence is 13 residues long. V dropped 6 bases and J dropped 7 bases, with 12 bases sitting between them. The germline gives CDR1 MGHDK, CDR2 SYGVNS. The CDR3 sequence: CASRQGSGEKLFF. In DNA form, the CDR3 reads TGTGCCAGCAGACAGGGCTCGGGTGAAAAACTGTTTTTT. The full variable domain, with the rest looked up from reference TRBV25-1 and TRBJ1-4, is EADIYQTPRYLVIGTGKKITLECSQTMGHDKMYWYQQDPGMELHLIHYSYGVNSTEKGDLSSESTVSRIRTEHFPLTLESARPSHTSQYLCASRQGSGEKLFFGSGTQLSVL.

The chain uses TRBV6-6 and TRBJ2-7; 7 nucleotides agree with TRBD1. Per germline, CDR1 MNHNY and CDR2 SVGAGI (reference sequence). There are 17 residues in the CDR3. V lost 5 bases, J lost 1 base, and 14 bases stayed unmatched. CDR3 in DNA: TGTGCCAGCAGTAGATTAGTTTCCGGGACAGATTCCTACGAGCAGTACTTC. Translated, it gives CASSRLVSGTDSYEQYF.

The CDR3 bases are TGTGCCAGCGGGGCCGGTGCTGAAGCTTTCTTT. It translates to CASGAGAEAFF. V and J are TRBV6-5 and TRBJ1-1, with D perhaps TRBD1 (5 bases). Trimming pared 8 bases from V and 6 bases from J, leaving 10 bases between. The CDR3 totals 11 residues. Germline-derived CDR1 and CDR2 are MNHEY and SVGAGI.

This clone has just one count. The rearrangement links TRBV5-1 to TRBJ1-1; D is ambiguous. V was shortened by 1 base and J by 4 bases, with 17 bases between the two germline ends. Germline V CDR1 and CDR2: SGHRS, YFSETQ. The CDR3 runs to 16 residues. The CDR3 DNA follows: TGCGCCAGCAGCTTGCAGGTAGACCGGCCGAGCACTGAAGCTTTCTTT. It yields the protein CASSLQVDRPSTEAFF.

This clone was found once. The V call is TRBV21-1, the J call TRBJ1-5; the tabulated D call, TRBD1, remains unverified against the DNA. TRBV21-1 is reported as a pseudogene. CDR3 size: 17 residues. The CDR3 DNA reads TGTGCCAGCAGTAGGGCCCGCAGGGGTTGCGTTTGTCAGCCCCAGCATTTT. Translation: CASSRARRGCVCQPQHF.

This chain links TRBV28 with TRBJ1-1; possible D gene TRBD1, 6 bases. Trimming cost V 1 base and J 1 base, with 13 bases left between them. The CDR3 spans 16 residues. The germline CDR1 and CDR2 sequences are MDHEN and SYDVKM. CDR3 amino acids: CASSLFWSGANTEAFF. CDR3 DNA sequence: TGTGCCAGCAGTTTATTCTGGTCAGGGGCGAACACTGAAGCTTTCTTT. The full variable domain, rest sourced from reference TRBV28 and TRBJ1-1, is DVKVTQSSRYLVKRTGEKVFLECVQDMDHENMFWYRQDPGLGLRLIYFSYDVKMKEKGDIPEGYSVSREKKERFSLILESASTNQTSMYLCASSLFWSGANTEAFFGQGTRLTVV.

The J gene is TRBJ1-2, the V gene TRBV7-3; possibly TRBD1 for D (6 bases). The CDR3 has 14 residues. In germline, CDR1 is SGHTA, CDR2 FQGTGA. Deletions cut 5 bases from V and 7 bases from J, with 17 bases between. CDR3 residues: CASSVDSSRGGYTF. The DNA of the CDR3 is TGTGCCAGCAGCGTGGACAGTTCGCGCGGTGGCTACACCTTC.

V usage is TRBV18 and J usage is TRBJ2-5; 8 positions agree with TRBD1. The germline CDR1 and CDR2 sequences are KGHSH and LQKENI. With V trimmed by 2 bases and J by 1 base, 12 bases remained unmatched. The CDR3 runs to 18 residues. The DNA of the CDR3 is TGTGCCAGCTCACCAAGTCCCTTCCTGACAGGGGCCCAAGAGACCCAGTACTTC. It specifies CASSPSPFLTGAQETQYF.

V and J are TRBV25-1 and TRBJ2-7; D ambiguous. The CDR3 consists of 10 residues. CDR1 is MGHDK, CDR2 SYGVNS, per germline. V shed 3 bases and J shed 6 bases, with 3 bases lying between them. The CDR3 here is CASSDFEQYF. The CDR3 nucleotides are TGTGCCAGCAGTGACTTCGAGCAGTACTTC.

The chain carries TRBV14 and TRBJ2-1; 15 nucleotides agree with TRBD2. V trimming: 1 base; J trimming: 2 bases; junction bases outside the gene matches: 0. The CDR3 is 17 amino acids. Per germline, CDR1 SGHDN and CDR2 FVKESK. Written as DNA, the CDR3 is TGTGCCAGCAGCCAAGGGACTAGCGGGGGGGCCTACAATGAGCAGTTCTTC. Translated, it gives CASSQGTSGGAYNEQFF.

V and J are TRBV12-5 and TRBJ2-1; 10 bases map to TRBD2. Germline V CDR1 and CDR2: LGHNT, FRNRAP. Losses at the gene ends were 1 base for V and 3 bases for J; bases not matched to a gene: 6. The CDR3 consists of 17 residues. The DNA of the CDR3 is TGTGCTAGTGGTTTGGCTAGCGGGAGTTCGGGCTACAATGAGCAGTTCTTC. Translated, it gives CASGLASGSSGYNEQFF.

The V and J genes are TRBV27 and TRBJ1-1; 9 positions match TRBD1. CDR1 and CDR2 from the germline V gene are MNHEY and SMNVEV (reference sequence). With V trimmed by 8 bases and J by 5 bases, 9 bases remained unmatched. This CDR3 is 14 amino acids long. CDR3 loop: CASGRDREGTEAFF. The DNA for the CDR3 is TGTGCCAGCGGCCGGGACAGGGAGGGAACTGAAGCTTTCTTT.

CDR3 region: CASSQGGGPGMISPLHF. In nucleotides, the CDR3 is TGTGCCAGCAGCCAAGGCGGCGGCCCGGGAATGATTTCACCCCTCCACTTT. V usage is TRBV3-1 (or the pseudogene TRBV3-2) and J usage is TRBJ1-6; unclear D gene. From germline, CDR1 is LGHDT and CDR2 YNNKEL (reference sequence). Deletions cut 1 base from V and 9 bases from J, with 19 bases between. This CDR3 comprises 17 residues.

This clone occurred once. The chain has TRBV15 and TRBJ1-5, with TRBD1 matching 7 bases. Trimming took 8 bases from V and 2 from J; bases not matched to a gene: 9. The CDR3 totals 15 residues. The germline gives CDR1 LNHNV, CDR2 YYDKDF (reference sequence). The CDR3 bases are TGTGCCACCGGAGACAGGGAGTTTGGCAATCAGCCCCAGCATTTT. Amino acids: CATGDREFGNQPQHF.

Only a few counts were recorded for this clone. The V and J genes are TRBV27 and TRBJ1-3; D gene uncertain. This CDR3 spans 15 amino acids. The germline V gene has CDR1 MNHEY and CDR2 SMNVEV (reference sequence). Deletions cut 6 bases from V and 3 bases from J, with 15 bases between. CDR3 DNA: TGTGCCAGCAGCCCCTCAGGACTAGTTGGAAACACCATATATTTT. Protein: CASSPSGLVGNTIYF.

DNA for the CDR3: TGTGCCAGCACTATCAACAGGGAAGCTTTCTTT. Protein: CASTINREAFF. This chain joins TRBV28 and TRBJ1-1; TRBD1 might be the D (5 bases). The V end was cut by 7 bases, the J end by 8 bases, with 11 bases between. The CDR3 runs 11 residues. Germline lookup yields CDR1 MDHEN and CDR2 SYDVKM.

The chain combines TRBV6-5 with TRBJ1-2, with a weak D call TRBD1 (6 bases). CDR1 is MNHEY, CDR2 SVGAGI, per germline. There are 14 residues in the CDR3. The V gene lost 6 bases and the J gene lost 6 bases, with 17 bases spanning the gap. The CDR3 DNA sequence: TGTGCCAGCAGCCGAGGACAGCCGGGAAATGGCTACACCTTC. Translated, it gives CASSRGQPGNGYTF.

The chain has TRBV19 and TRBJ2-7; TRBD1 aligns across 9 bases. Germline V gene lookup returns CDR1 LNHDA and CDR2 SQIVND (reference sequence). This CDR3 is 15 amino acids long. J gave up 3 bases and V 5 bases, and 8 bases lay outside the gene matches. The CDR3 reads CASSQMGTGIYEQYF. CDR3 DNA: TGTGCCAGTAGTCAGATGGGGACAGGGATCTACGAGCAGTACTTC.

The rearrangement uses TRBV7-2 and TRBJ1-4, with 8 bases that match TRBD1. Trimming removed 3 bases from V and 5 bases from J; junction bases left unmatched: 2. Germline CDR1 is SGHTA and CDR2 is FQGNSA. There are 14 residues in the CDR3. The CDR3 region is CASSFDRGNEKLFF. CDR3 nucleotide sequence: TGTGCCAGCAGCTTCGACAGGGGAAATGAAAAACTGTTTTTT.

A note on this clone: This specimen includes other DNA sequences encoding the same CDR3. The rearrangement joins TRBV18 to TRBJ2-1, with 7 bases fitting TRBD2. This CDR3 contains 15 residues. The junction had 1 base not matched to a gene; V was cut back by 2 bases and J by 0 bases. Germline loops: CDR1 KGHSH, CDR2 LQKENI. The CDR3 loop reads CASSPGGGSYNEQFF. The DNA for the CDR3 is TGTGCCAGCTCACCAGGCGGGGGCTCCTACAATGAGCAGTTCTTC.

The V gene is TRBV3-1 (or the pseudogene TRBV3-2), the J gene TRBJ2-7, with D perhaps matching TRBD2 (6 bases). This CDR3 is 12 amino acids long. V was shortened by 5 bases and J by 6 bases, with 11 bases between the two germline ends. The germline gives CDR1 LGHDT, CDR2 YNNKEL (reference sequence). The CDR3 nucleotides read TGTGCCAGCAGCTATCCGGGAGCCGAGCAGTACTTC. Translation gives CASSYPGAEQYF.

The genes are TRBV28 and TRBJ2-1; TRBD2 agrees at 16 bases. The CDR3 consists of 18 residues. J was trimmed by 0 bases and V by 4 bases; bases with no gene match: 3. Germline-derived CDR1 and CDR2 are MDHEN and SYDVKM. CDR3 amino acids: CASSSGTSGRASYNEQFF. The CDR3 region has the DNA TGTGCCAGCAGTTCCGGGACTAGCGGGAGGGCCTCCTACAATGAGCAGTTCTTC.

The V gene is TRBV28, the J gene TRBJ1-1, with TRBD1 identical over 8 bases. Germline V CDR1 and CDR2: MDHEN, SYDVKM. Trimming took 3 bases from V and 5 from J; bases not matched to a gene: 11. CDR3 length: 16 amino acids. CDR3 sequence: CASSFGETGGGTEAFF. The DNA of the CDR3 is TGTGCCAGCAGTTTCGGAGAAACAGGGGGGGGTACTGAAGCTTTCTTT.

This sequence joins TRBV27 and TRBJ2-1; 11 bases match TRBD2. CDR1 MNHEY and CDR2 SMNVEV come from the germline V gene (reference sequence). V dropped 3 bases and J dropped 8; count of bases not matched to a gene: 9. The length of the CDR3 is 16 residues. The CDR3 DNA sequence: TGTGCCAGCAGTTTCTCCTCTAGCGGGAGGTTCGATGAGCAGTTCTTC. As protein: CASSFSSSGRFDEQFF.

DNA of the CDR3: TGTGCCTCCCGGGCGGGGGGCGGTGAAAAACTGTTTTTT. Translation gives CASRAGGGEKLFF. The rearrangement joins TRBV28 to TRBJ1-4; TRBD1 is a possible D gene (6 bases). The CDR3 sequence is 13 residues long. The V gene's germline CDR1 is MDHEN and CDR2 SYDVKM. Deletions cut 11 bases from V and 7 bases from J, with 17 bases between.